This record covers a single T cell receptor beta chain. The target of this receptor is not known. Base qualities are not provided; no much larger clone lies one nucleotide away. The data belong to a study of preoperative IRX-2 immunotherapy in early breast cancer (dated by TCRdb to about 2019). Library prep was done by the immunoSEQ multiplex PCR assay. TCRdb re-hosts the immuneACCESS table, in-frame sequences only. Its copies lack some clones; in the studies checked, an unresolved V gene accounts for under half of them, and the cause for the rest is not known. Across this sample there are about 45,000 clones, with 60% to 80% seen only once. Roughly 1.2% of the sample lies in the top ten. According to the study, the label for this sample's treatment or condition signals: preoperative locoregional IRX-2 cytokine immunotherapy. The samples were obtained from a phase Ib study that tested preoperative, locoregional IRX-2 cytokine immunotherapy designed to prime immune responses. Before surgery, IRX-2 was given to the donors, who were patients with early-stage breast cancer.

Germline trimming: 3 bases from V, 10 bases from J; junction bases outside gene matches: 12. CDR1 and CDR2, looked up from the germline V gene, are MRHNA and SNTAGT. Spanning cysteine to phenylalanine, the CDR3 consists of 15 amino acids. Just CDR3 DNA is preserved here, 45 bases in frame from base 1. The V gene is TRBV6-4 and the J gene is TRBJ2-1, with 7 central nucleotides matching TRBD2. The sequencing here drew on tumor tissue, taken after IRX-2 immunotherapy. The source is a human donor with breast cancer. The CDR3 region reads CASSERGTSVTEQFF. The nucleotides are TGTGCCAGCAGTGAGCGGGGGACCTCGGTGACCGAGCAGTTCTTC.